A single sample is the source of the 27 T cell receptor beta chains below, sequenced in a study of blood T cells in healthy people across ages. Next came a second PCR, run for about 7 to 12 cycles, which used a sample-barcoded 5' primer along with a J-beta primer mix. TCRdb itself ran the 5' RACE reads through MiXCR, one entry per CDR3 protein. Among about 600,000 distinct CDR3 sequences listed, around 48% were seen once. The material sequenced was blood. The source of these receptors is a man older than 75 in good health.

Remarks on this clonotype: A single base separates this from a much larger clone, so it may be a read error. The chain is built from TRBV6-1 and TRBJ2-1, with TRBD2 matching over 10 bases. Germline-derived CDR1 and CDR2 are MNHNS and SASEGT. The CDR3 length is 17 residues. Unmatched junction bases numbered 9, after V lost 5 bases and J lost 2 bases. The CDR3: CASSLQREGYTYNEQFF. The CDR3 DNA sequence: TGTGCCAGCAGTCTCCAGCGGGAGGGCTATACCTACAATGAGCAGTTCTTC.

The sample holds a few counts of this clonotype. The chain combines TRBV2 with TRBJ1-6; 9 bases map to TRBD1. Germline trimming cut 8 bases from V and 10 bases from J; bases unmatched to any gene: 15. Germline V gives CDR1 SNHLY, CDR2 FYNNEI. This CDR3 spans 16 amino acids. CDR3 DNA: TGTGCCAGCTTTACCGGGACAGGGAGGTCCGTCTCACCCCTCCACTTT. As protein: CASFTGTGRSVSPLHF. Full variable domain (outside the CDR3, taken from reference TRBV2 and TRBJ1-6): EPEVTQTPSHQVTQMGQEVILRCVPISNHLYFYWYRQILGQKVEFLVSFYNNEISEKSEIFDDQFSVERPDGSNFTLKIRSTKLEDSAMYFCASFTGTGRSVSPLHFGNGTRLTVT.

The chain links TRBV7-2 to TRBJ2-6; no clear D. Germline V gene lookup returns CDR1 SGHTA and CDR2 FQGNSA. This CDR3 is 15 amino acids long. V was trimmed by 2 bases and J by 1 base, leaving 6 bases between them. CDR3: CASSLQRSGANVLTF. DNA of the CDR3: TGTGCCAGCAGCTTACAACGGTCTGGGGCCAACGTCCTGACTTTC.

As concerns this clonotype: It may be a read error: a sequence one base away is much more abundant. The V and J genes are TRBV6-6 and TRBJ1-6; 9 nucleotides line up with TRBD1. This CDR3 is built from 17 residues. The germline CDR1 and CDR2 sequences are MNHNY and SVGAGI (reference sequence). V lost 2 bases and J lost 10; bases outside the gene matches: 12. The CDR3, as DNA: TGTGCCAGCAGTTACCCCGAGGTCGGGACAGGGCAATCACCCCTCCACTTT. As protein: CASSYPEVGTGQSPLHF.

J is TRBJ2-5 and V is TRBV14; D is undetermined. The J call may be in error: the DNA end matches TRBJ2-7 better. CDR1 is SGHDN, CDR2 FVKESK, per germline. This CDR3 is 16 amino acids long. This CDR3 reads CASSQVWSSVPYEQYF. The CDR3 coding sequence is TGTGCCAGCAGCCAAGTGTGGAGTAGTGTTCCCTACGAGCAGTACTTC.

In the case of this clonotype: The junction shows a germline mismatch at one end, possibly a read error. This chain links TRBV5-1 with TRBJ2-1; TRBD2 agrees at 10 bases. Germline CDR1 and CDR2: SGHRS and YFSETQ. The CDR3 length is 15 residues. The CDR3 coding sequence is TGCGCCAGCAACTTGGGGACTAGCGCTTACAATGAGCAGTTCTTC. This encodes CASNLGTSAYNEQFF.

The rearrangement uses TRBV7-2 and TRBJ2-3; D is perhaps TRBD2 (5 bases). The CDR3 extends over 12 amino acids. Germline V gives CDR1 SGHTA, CDR2 FQGNSA. V lost 9 bases to trimming and J lost 6 bases, with 13 bases between them. The chain's CDR3 is CASGGGIDTQYF. The CDR3 nucleotides read TGTGCCAGTGGAGGTGGTATCGATACGCAGTATTTT. Full variable domain (rest looked up from reference TRBV7-2 and TRBJ2-3): GAGVSQSPSNKVTEKGKDVELRCDPISGHTALYWYRQSLGQGLEFLIYFQGNSAPDKSGLPSDRFSAERTGGSVSTLTIQRTQQEDSAVYLCASGGGIDTQYFGPGTRLTVL.

This chain connects TRBV29-1 to TRBJ2-1; TRBD1 agrees at 8 bases. This CDR3 region has 17 residues. Germline values: CDR1 SQVTM, CDR2 ANQGSEA. V lost 6 bases to trimming and J lost 0 bases; unmatched junction nucleotides: 13. The CDR3 protein is CSVPLDRDLSSYNEQFF. CDR3 coding DNA: TGCAGCGTGCCGTTGGACAGGGACCTTAGCTCCTACAATGAGCAGTTCTTC.

The sample holds a few counts of this clonotype. The genes are TRBV12-3 or TRBV12-4 and TRBJ2-3; D may be TRBD1 (6 bases). V lost 3 bases, J lost 2 bases, and 9 bases lay in between. This CDR3 is 14 amino acids long. CDR3 in amino acids: CASSFTGYTDTQYF. Here the CDR3 DNA reads TGTGCCAGCAGTTTTACAGGGTACACAGATACGCAGTATTTT.

The V gene is TRBV7-9, the J gene TRBJ1-1, with D unresolved. Germline-derived CDR1 and CDR2 are SEHNR and FQNEAQ (reference sequence). The CDR3 covers 11 residues. Trimming cost V 8 bases and J 8 bases, with 12 bases left between them. CDR3 loop: CASDYRGEAFF. CDR3 bases: TGTGCCAGCGATTATCGAGGGGAAGCTTTCTTT.

This clonotype appeared a few times. The chain uses TRBV4-3 and TRBJ2-7, with 8 bases that match TRBD1. The length of the CDR3 is 19 residues. V was pared by 1 base and J by 2 bases, with 16 bases of the junction left unmatched. Germline CDR1 LGHNA, CDR2 YSLEER. The CDR3 sequence is CASSQGQNAPDRGTYEQYF. The CDR3, as DNA: TGCGCCAGCAGCCAAGGTCAAAACGCCCCAGACAGGGGTACCTACGAGCAGTACTTC.

This clonotype was counted only a few times. The rearrangement links TRBV20-1 to TRBJ1-6; weak D call: TRBD1 (5 bases). CDR3 size: 17 residues. V was shortened by 0 bases and J by 5 bases, with 17 bases between the two germline ends. The germline V gene has CDR1 DFQATT and CDR2 SNEGSKA (reference sequence). DNA of the CDR3: TGCAGTGCTAGAGATAGGCAGGGCCTCTGGGATAATTCACCCCTCCACTTT. Protein sequence: CSARDRQGLWDNSPLHF.

The V and J genes are TRBV6-5 and TRBJ2-1, with D possibly being TRBD1 or TRBD2 (5 bases each). This CDR3 region has 15 residues. V was clipped by 4 bases and J by 6 bases, with 16 bases between them. Germline CDR1 reads MNHEY; CDR2 reads SVGAGI. DNA for the CDR3: TGTGCCAGCAGTTCCATCAGGGACCGAGTCAATGAGCAGTTCTTC. It is translated as CASSSIRDRVNEQFF.

The rearrangement links TRBV4-2 to TRBJ2-3, with D possibly matching TRBD2 (6 bases). This CDR3 region has 17 residues. V shed 2 bases and J shed 2 bases, with 17 bases lying between them. The germline V gene has CDR1 LGHNA and CDR2 YNFKEQ. The CDR3 loop is CASSQRWVAAATDTQYF. In DNA form, the CDR3 reads TGTGCCAGCAGCCAAAGGTGGGTAGCGGCAGCCACAGATACGCAGTATTTT.

This clonotype was observed a few times. The chain is built from TRBV29-1 and TRBJ1-2; possibly TRBD1 for D (6 bases). Germline CDR1 and CDR2: SQVTM and ANQGSEA. This CDR3 is 12 amino acids long. V was trimmed by 6 bases and J by 4 bases, leaving 12 bases between them. The CDR3: CSVGGGGYGYTF. Written as DNA, the CDR3 is TGCAGCGTGGGGGGAGGGGGCTATGGCTACACCTTC. Based on the CDR3 plus reference TRBV29-1 and TRBJ1-2, the full variable domain is SAVISQKPSRDICQRGTSLTIQCQVDSQVTMMFWYRQQPGQSLTLIATANQGSEATYESGFVIDKFPISRPNLTFSTLTVSNMSPEDSSIYLCSVGGGGYGYTFGSGTRLTVV.

This clonotype was picked up a small number of times. The chain joins TRBV7-2 to TRBJ2-3; D uncertain. Trimming shortened V by 4 bases and J by 12 bases, and 14 bases separated the two germline ends. CDR3 length equals 12 residues. Germline CDR1 SGHTA, CDR2 FQGNSA. DNA for the CDR3: TGTGCCAGCAGCTCCCTGGGGTCGCACCAGTATTTT. Amino acid sequence: CASSSLGSHQYF.

This clonotype was seen more than once but under ten times. V and J are TRBV6-1 and TRBJ2-5, with TRBD1 matching over 9 bases. The J call may not be correct, given that the DNA end is closer to TRBJ2-7. The CDR3 is 15 amino acids. Germline V gene sequence: CDR1 MNHNS, CDR2 SASEGT. The CDR3 bases are TGTGCCAGCAGTTCGGTGGGGACAGGGTACTCCGAGCAGTACTTC. Protein product: CASSSVGTGYSEQYF.

The V gene is TRBV27, the J gene TRBJ2-4; tentative D call: TRBD1 (6 bases). The CDR3 runs 13 residues. The germline V and J ends were trimmed by 5 bases and 9 bases, with 14 bases remaining between them. The germline CDR1 and CDR2 sequences are MNHEY and SMNVEV (reference sequence). The DNA for the CDR3 is TGTGCCAGCAGTGGGCACAGGGTCGCCATTCAGTACTTC. It specifies CASSGHRVAIQYF.

The chain combines TRBV12-3 or TRBV12-4 with TRBJ1-4, with a possible D match to TRBD1 (5 bases). The CDR3 loop spans 13 amino acids. Deletions cut 7 bases from V and 10 bases from J, with 16 bases between. The CDR3 region has the DNA TGTGCCAGCATGGTCGACGGGGCTAGAAAACTGTTTTTT. Translation gives CASMVDGARKLFF.

This clonotype was seen a few times. The chain has TRBV7-2 and TRBJ1-4; 9 nucleotides align to TRBD1. The CDR3 contains 15 residues. J gave up 5 bases and V 5 bases, and 6 bases lay outside the gene matches. Germline V CDR1 and CDR2: SGHTA, FQGNSA. CDR3 in amino acids: CASSPRQGVNEKLFF. In DNA, the CDR3 is TGTGCCAGCAGCCCAAGACAGGGGGTAAATGAAAAACTGTTTTTT.

This clonotype was detected a few times. This rearrangement joins TRBV3-1 to TRBJ2-7; D gene unclear. The CDR3 is made up of 14 amino acids. The V end was cut by 0 bases, the J end by 3 bases, with 9 bases between. Germline-derived CDR1 and CDR2 are LGHDT and YNNKEL (reference sequence). The CDR3 region is CASSQDWVHYEQYF. CDR3 coding DNA: TGTGCCAGCAGCCAAGATTGGGTCCACTACGAGCAGTACTTC.

This clonotype has a count of ten or more. J is TRBJ1-2 and V is TRBV4-3; D gene unclear. Trimming cost V 1 base and J 8 bases, with 14 bases left between them. This CDR3 comprises 14 residues. Per the germline V gene, CDR1 is LGHNA and CDR2 is YSLEER. CDR3 loop: CASSQVLDREGYTF. CDR3 DNA: TGCGCCAGCAGCCAAGTTTTGGACCGAGAGGGCTACACCTTC.

The V and J genes are TRBV3-1 and TRBJ1-2; tentatively, D is TRBD1 (5 bases). V was shortened by 10 bases and J by 7 bases, with 16 bases between the two germline ends. The CDR3 runs to 12 residues. The germline V gene has CDR1 LGHDT and CDR2 YNNKEL (reference sequence). The CDR3 nucleotides are TGTGCCACCCGGGACGTTTTCGGTGGCTACACCTTC. Amino acid sequence: CATRDVFGGYTF.

The sample holds a few counts of this clonotype. The genes are TRBV5-1 and TRBJ2-7; possible D gene TRBD2, 5 bases. The CDR3 runs to 14 residues. V lost 4 bases to trimming and J lost 2 bases, with 13 bases between them. Per germline, CDR1 SGHRS and CDR2 YFSETQ. The CDR3 sequence: CASSIEGDTYEQYF. The CDR3 DNA follows: TGCGCCAGCAGCATCGAGGGTGACACCTACGAGCAGTACTTC. The full variable domain, in which reference TRBV5-1 and TRBJ2-7 provide the parts outside the CDR3, is KAGVTQTPRYLIKTRGQQVTLSCSPISGHRSVSWYQQTPGQGLQFLFEYFSETQRNKGNFPGRFSGRQFSNSRSEMNVSTLELGDSALYLCASSIEGDTYEQYFGPGTRLTVT.

V gene TRBV10-3 combines with J gene TRBJ2-7; 12 positions agree with TRBD1. The CDR3 is 14 amino acids. CDR1 is ENHRY and CDR2 is SYGVKD in the germline V gene. Trimming removed 4 bases from V and 6 bases from J; junction bases left unmatched: 4. The CDR3 DNA follows: TGTGCCATCAGTGGTGGGGACAGGGGGCTCGAGCAGTACTTC. Its translation: CAISGGDRGLEQYF.

This clonotype came up many times. The chain uses TRBV6-6 and TRBJ2-7, with 10 bases identical to TRBD1. The CDR3 length is 14 residues. The junction had 8 bases not matched to a gene; V was cut back by 6 bases and J by 6 bases. Germline assignment: CDR1 MNHNY and CDR2 SVGAGI (reference sequence). The DNA for the CDR3 is TGTGCCAGCAGACGCCGGGACAGGGGCAGCGAGCAGTACTTC. Translating it yields CASRRRDRGSEQYF.

This clonotype was detected a few times. The genes are TRBV6-5 and TRBJ2-7, with D maybe TRBD2 (7 bases). The better agreement between TRBJ2-5 and the DNA end casts doubt on the J call. Germline V gene lookup returns CDR1 MNHEY and CDR2 SVGAGI. The CDR3 covers 14 residues. The CDR3 DNA is TGTGCCAGCAGATCCCGGGGGGCCGGGGAGACCCAGTACTTC. Its translation: CASRSRGAGETQYF.